The present TCR beta chain was sequenced within a study of T cell repertoires in cytomegalovirus infection. At the level of the study: Recently identified HLA-C-restricted and well-studied HLA-B-restricted CMV epitopes were used. Study-wide findings and caveats: People with CMV and the relevant HLA were identified by cumulative public TCR beta family frequency. HLA-C-restricted, CMV-specific TCR beta clonotypes were dominant ex vivo.

MiXCR was run by TCRdb on the reads, yielding one entry per CDR3 protein. The sample records roughly 920,000 distinct CDR3 sequences, approximately 32% being singletons. Concerning this clonotype itself: Its antigen remains unknown.

V lost 7 bases to trimming and J lost 4 bases, with 13 bases between them. The CDR3 contains 13 residues. The rearrangement uses TRBV12-3 or TRBV12-4 and TRBJ1-2; a weak D match, TRBD1 (6 bases). The sample in question was cultured CD8+ T cells from PBMCs, obtained from culture after CMV antigen stimulation. The sequence was obtained from a human donor in good health (CMV status not recorded). Some clones in this sample may be carry-over from other donors' samples. The CDR3 coding sequence is TGTGCCAGCACCTTCGCGACAGGCTATGGCTACACCTTC. Protein sequence: CASTFATGYGYTF.